This record concerns one T cell receptor beta chain sequence. Its matching antigen is unknown. Not enrolled were patients with uncontrolled infection, other autoimmune disease, pregnancy or lactation. Diagnostic assessment was based on clinical symptoms, serum thyroxine and TRAb, thyroid ultrasound and orbital computed tomography. V gave up 6 bases and J gave up 7 bases, with 6 bases separating them. Germline V gene data show CDR1 as KGHDR and CDR2 as SFDVKD. This CDR3 is 11 amino acids long. The sample belongs to a study of T cells in Graves' hyperthyroidism and ophthalmopathy. Amplified TCR beta CDR3 regions derived from RNA transcripts. TCR CDR3 underwent first-round RT-PCR with the HTBI primer set. From the multiplex PCR reads, TCRdb called clonotypes with MiXCR, one entry per CDR3 protein. The repertoire includes over 550,000 distinct CDR3 sequences, approximately 15% of them detected once, and around a sixth sits in the top ten.

General study results and limits: Ophthalmopathy, as predicted by the model, came a median 6.5 months after the prediction. Most expanded thyroid clonotypes above 0.001 recurred in blood.

The chain uses TRBV24-1 and TRBJ1-3; a weak D match, TRBD1 (5 bases). This clonotype was sampled from a young woman with Graves' hyperthyroidism. The sample comprised blood. The CDR3 is CATSWGNTIYF. CDR3 in DNA: TGTGCCACCAGTTGGGGGAACACCATATATTTT.